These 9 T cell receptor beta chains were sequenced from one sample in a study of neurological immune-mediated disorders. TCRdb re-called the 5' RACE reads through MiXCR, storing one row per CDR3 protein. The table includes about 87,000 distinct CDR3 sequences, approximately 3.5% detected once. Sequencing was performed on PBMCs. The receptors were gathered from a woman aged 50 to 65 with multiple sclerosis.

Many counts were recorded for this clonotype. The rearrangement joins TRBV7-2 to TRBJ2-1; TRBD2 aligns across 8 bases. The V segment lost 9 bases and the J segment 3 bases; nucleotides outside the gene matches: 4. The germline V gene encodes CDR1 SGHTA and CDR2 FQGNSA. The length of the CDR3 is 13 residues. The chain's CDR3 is CASRLAGYNEQFF. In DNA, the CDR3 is TGTGCCAGTAGGCTAGCGGGCTACAATGAGCAGTTCTTC.

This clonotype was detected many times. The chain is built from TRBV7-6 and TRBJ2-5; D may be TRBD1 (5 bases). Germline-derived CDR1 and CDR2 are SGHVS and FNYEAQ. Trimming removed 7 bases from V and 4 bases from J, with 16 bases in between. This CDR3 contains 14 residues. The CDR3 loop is CASTSPSRGETQYF. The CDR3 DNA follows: TGTGCCAGCACCTCCCCCAGTAGGGGAGAGACCCAGTACTTC.

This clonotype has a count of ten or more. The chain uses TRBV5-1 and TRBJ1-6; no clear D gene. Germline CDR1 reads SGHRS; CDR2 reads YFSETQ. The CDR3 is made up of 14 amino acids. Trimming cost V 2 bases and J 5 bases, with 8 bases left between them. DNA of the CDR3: TGCGCCAGCAGCTTTCGGGATCATAATTCACCCCTCCACTTT. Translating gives CASSFRDHNSPLHF.

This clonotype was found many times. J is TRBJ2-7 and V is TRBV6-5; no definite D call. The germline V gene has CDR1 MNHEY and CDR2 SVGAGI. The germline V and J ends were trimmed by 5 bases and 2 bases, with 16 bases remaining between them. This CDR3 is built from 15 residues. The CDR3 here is CASSLGPPGTYEQYF. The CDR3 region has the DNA TGTGCCAGCAGTCTCGGACCTCCGGGTACCTACGAGCAGTACTTC.

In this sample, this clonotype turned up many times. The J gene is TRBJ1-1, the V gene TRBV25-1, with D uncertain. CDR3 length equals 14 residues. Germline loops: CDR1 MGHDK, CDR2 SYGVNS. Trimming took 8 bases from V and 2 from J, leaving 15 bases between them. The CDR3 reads CASQRGRSNTEAFF. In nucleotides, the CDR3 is TGTGCCAGCCAACGAGGGAGATCAAACACTGAAGCTTTCTTT.

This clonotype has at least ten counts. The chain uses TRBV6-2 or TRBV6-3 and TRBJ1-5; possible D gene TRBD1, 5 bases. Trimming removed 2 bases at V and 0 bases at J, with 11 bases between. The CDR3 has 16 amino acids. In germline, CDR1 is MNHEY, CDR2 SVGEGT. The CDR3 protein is CASSYVGGYSNQPQHF. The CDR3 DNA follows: TGTGCCAGCAGTTACGTGGGGGGATATAGCAATCAGCCCCAGCATTTT.

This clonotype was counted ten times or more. CDR3 sequence (DNA): TGTGCCAGCAGTCGCGCCGGGACAACGTACAATGAGCAGTTCTTC. Translating gives CASSRAGTTYNEQFF. The rearrangement uses TRBV12-3 or TRBV12-4 and TRBJ2-1; weak D call: TRBD1 (6 bases). The CDR3 is 15 amino acids. Between the trimmed V and J ends, which lost 5 bases and 4 bases, there was a span of 15 bases.

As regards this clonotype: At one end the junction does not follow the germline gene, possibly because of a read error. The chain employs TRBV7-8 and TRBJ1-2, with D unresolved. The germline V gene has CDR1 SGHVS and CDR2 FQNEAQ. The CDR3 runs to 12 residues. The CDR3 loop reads CDSSTLRAGYTF. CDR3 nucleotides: TGTGACAGCAGCACCCTCCGGGCCGGCTACACCTTC. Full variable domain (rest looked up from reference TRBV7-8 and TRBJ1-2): GAGVSQSPRYKVAKRGQDVALRCDPISGHVSLFWYQQALGQGPEFLTYFQNEAQLDKSGLPSDRFFAERPEGSVSTLKIQRTQQEDSAVYLCDSSTLRAGYTFGSGTRLTVV.

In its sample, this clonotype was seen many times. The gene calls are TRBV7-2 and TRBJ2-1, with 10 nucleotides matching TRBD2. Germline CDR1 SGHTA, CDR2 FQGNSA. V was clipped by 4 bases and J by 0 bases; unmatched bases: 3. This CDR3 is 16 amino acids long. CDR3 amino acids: CASSYLAGDSYNEQFF. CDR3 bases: TGTGCCAGCAGCTACCTAGCGGGGGACTCCTACAATGAGCAGTTCTTC.